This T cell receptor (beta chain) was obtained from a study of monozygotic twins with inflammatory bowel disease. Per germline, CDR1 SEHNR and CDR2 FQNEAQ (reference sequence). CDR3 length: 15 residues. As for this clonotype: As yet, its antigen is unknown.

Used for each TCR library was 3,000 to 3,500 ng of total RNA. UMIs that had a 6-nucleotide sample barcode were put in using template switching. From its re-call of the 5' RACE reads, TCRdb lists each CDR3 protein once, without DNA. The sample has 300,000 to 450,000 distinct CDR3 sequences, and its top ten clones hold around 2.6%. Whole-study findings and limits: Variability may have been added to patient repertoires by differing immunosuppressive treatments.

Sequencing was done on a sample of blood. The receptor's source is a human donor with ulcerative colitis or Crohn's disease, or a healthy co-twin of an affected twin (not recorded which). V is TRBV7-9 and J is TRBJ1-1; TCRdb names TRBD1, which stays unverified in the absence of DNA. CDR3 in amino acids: CASSGGDRVDTEAFF.